This is a list of T cell receptor beta chains from one sample in a study of identical twins. One entry per CDR3 protein results from TCRdb running MiXCR on the 5' RACE reads. The profile shows more than 600,000 distinct CDR3 sequences, 18% of them singletons. These data were also filed under a second study, of T cells expressing NK-cell markers.

Sequenced: PBMCs. Receptor source: a woman aged 18-29 years in good health. Both conserved end residues are part of each CDR3. The D gene is left open where the match is weak. Where a row states a size, it is once, few, many or the class of an expanded clone; other rows omit it.

CDR3nt	CDR3aa	j_gene	v_gene	abundance	len	d_gene
TGCGCCAGCAGCTTGGAACGGGGGTTCGATGAGCAGTTCTTC	CASSLERGFDEQFF	TRBJ2-1	TRBV5-1	.	14	.
TGTGCCAGCAGCCGCAGACGGTTTGGAAGCACAGATACGCAGTATTTT	CASSRRRFGSTDTQYF	TRBJ2-3	TRBV7-9	few	16	.
TGCGCCAGCAGCTACGGACTAGCGACTTACGATGAGCAGTTCTTC	CASSYGLATYDEQFF	TRBJ2-1	TRBV5-1	few	15	TRBD2
TGTGCCAGCACCCAGCGGGCAGGGGAAGGGGCCTACGAGCAGTACTTC	CASTQRAGEGAYEQYF	TRBJ2-7	TRBV7-9	.	16	.
TGTGCCAGCAGTCGGACGGGACTAGCGGGAGTGGTGGAGCAGTTCTTC	CASSRTGLAGVVEQFF	TRBJ2-1	TRBV27	.	16	TRBD2
TGCAGTGCTAGAGATCGGCCTAGCGGGGGGTACAATGAGCAGTTCTTC	CSARDRPSGGYNEQFF	TRBJ2-1	TRBV20-1	few	16	TRBD2
TGTGCCAGCAGTTTGGATCGGGGGGCCAGCACAGATACGCAGTATTTT	CASSLDRGASTDTQYF	TRBJ2-3	TRBV12-3/TRBV12-4	many	16	.
TGTGCCAGCAGTCTCTCGGACGGACACTATGGCTACACCTTC	CASSLSDGHYGYTF	TRBJ1-2	TRBV6-5	few	14	.
TGTGCCACCAGCAGGGGCAGGAGCGAGAGCACCGGGGAGCTGTTTTTT	CATSRGRSESTGELFF	TRBJ2-2	TRBV15	.	16	.
TGCAGCGTTGAAGATGGCCAGGGCCATGACGAGCAGTACTTC	CSVEDGQGHDEQYF	TRBJ2-7	TRBV29-1	.	14	.
TGCGCCAGCAGCACCGAGGGGACTAGCGGTAACAATGAGCAGTTCTTC	CASSTEGTSGNNEQFF	TRBJ2-1	TRBV5-1	.	16	TRBD2
TGTGCCAGCTCACCTAAGAGTAGCGGAAATTACAATGAGCAGTTCTTC	CASSPKSSGNYNEQFF	TRBJ2-1	TRBV18	.	16	.
TGTGCCAGCGCGGGAGGCGGCACAGATACGCAGTATTTT	CASAGGGTDTQYF	TRBJ2-3	TRBV6-2/TRBV6-3	few	13	TRBD2
TGCAGTGCCTCCTCCCCGGACGGAATTAAAAACATTCAGTACTTC	CSASSPDGIKNIQYF	TRBJ2-4	TRBV20-1	.	15	.
TGTGCCAGCTTGGGTCGGACAGATACGCAGTATTTT	CASLGRTDTQYF	TRBJ2-3	TRBV5-6	few	12	.
TGTGCCAGTAGTATGGGACAGGGGCAACCGGAGACCCAGTACTTC	CASSMGQGQPETQYF	TRBJ2-5	TRBV19	.	15	TRBD1
TGTGCCAGTAAAAGGGCAGAATATAGCAATCAGCCCCAGCATTTT	CASKRAEYSNQPQHF	TRBJ1-5	TRBV19	few	15	.
TGTGCCAGCATTGGGGGGTCCCAAGAGACCCAGTACTTC	CASIGGSQETQYF	TRBJ2-5	TRBV6-1	.	13	.
TGTGCCAGCCTTACAACCGCTAATGAAAAACTGTTTTTT	CASLTTANEKLFF	TRBJ1-4	TRBV12-3/TRBV12-4	many	13	.
TGCGCCAGCAGCTTGGTAGGGCAGGGAAAGCAGTTCTTC	CASSLVGQGKQFF	TRBJ2-1	TRBV5-1	.	13	.
TGTGCCAGCAGCTTAACCGGGAGTATCCAAGAGACCCAGTACTTC	CASSLTGSIQETQYF	TRBJ2-5	TRBV7-9	.	15	.
TGTGCCAGCAGACGAGAGTCTGGGGAGCAGTTCTTC	CASRRESGEQFF	TRBJ2-1	TRBV12-3/TRBV12-4	many	12	.
TGTGCTAGTGGTCCCGGAGGACTAGCGGAAAACAATGAGCAGTTCTTC	CASGPGGLAENNEQFF	TRBJ2-1	TRBV12-5	.	16	TRBD2
TGTGCCAGCAGCCACCCTGGGACCGGGGGAGAGCAGTACTTC	CASSHPGTGGEQYF	TRBJ2-7	TRBV3-1	.	14	.
TGCGCCAGCAGCTCGGACAGGGCTTACAATGAGCAGTTCTTC	CASSSDRAYNEQFF	TRBJ2-1	TRBV5-1	few	14	TRBD1
TGTGCCAGCAGCCCAAGGACAGGGATCGGGCCCGGGGAGCTGTTTTTT	CASSPRTGIGPGELFF	TRBJ2-2	TRBV9	few	16	TRBD1
TGTGCCAGCAGCTTGGCGCAAGGGTACGGGACTGAAGCTTTCTTT	CASSLAQGYGTEAFF	TRBJ1-1	TRBV5-5	few	15	.
TGTGCCACCCCCGGTTTGATTATACAAGGACAGGGGCGACCCAATGAGCAGTTCTTC	CATPGLIIQGQGRPNEQFF	TRBJ2-1	TRBV24-1	few	19	TRBD1
TGTGCCAGCAGTGAAGCAAAGGCCCAGCAGCATTTT	CASSEAKAQQHF	TRBJ1-5	TRBV6-1	many	12	.
TGTGCCATCAGTGAGGACGGTTCAGGCACCTATAATTCACCCCTCCACTTT	CAISEDGSGTYNSPLHF	TRBJ1-6	TRBV10-3	few	17	.
TGTGCCACCAGTGGTTCTCCGGGAGGAAGTAGTGAGCAGTTCTTC	CATSGSPGGSSEQFF	TRBJ2-1	TRBV24-1	few	15	TRBD2
TGTGCCATCAGTGAGGGACAGGACGAGACCCAGTACTTC	CAISEGQDETQYF	TRBJ2-5	TRBV10-3	.	13	TRBD1
TGTGCCAGCAGCTTATGGGGATCCAACCAGTATTTT	CASSLWGSNQYF	TRBJ2-3	TRBV7-2	.	12	.
TGCGCCAGCAGCTCGCCGGGACAGACCTACGAGCAGTACTTC	CASSSPGQTYEQYF	TRBJ2-7	TRBV5-1	few	14	TRBD1
TGCGCCAGCAGCTTGAGACTAGCGGGACATTACAATGAGCAGTTCTTC	CASSLRLAGHYNEQFF	TRBJ2-1	TRBV5-1	few	16	TRBD2
TGCGCCAGCAGCCACCGACAGGGATTTGGCTACACCTTC	CASSHRQGFGYTF	TRBJ1-2	TRBV4-3	few	13	TRBD1
TGTGCCAGCAGTGATTCCAGGAAGCCCTACGAGCAGTACTTC	CASSDSRKPYEQYF	TRBJ2-7	TRBV25-1	once	14	.
TGCAGTGCTAGACAGGACATCGCGAACACCGGGGAGCTGTTTTTT	CSARQDIANTGELFF	TRBJ2-2	TRBV20-1	few	15	.
TGTGCCAGCAGCCCTTCAGGACAGTTTGCTAACTATGGCTACACCTTC	CASSPSGQFANYGYTF	TRBJ1-2	TRBV9	many	16	.
TGTGCCAGCAGTGAACACGGGGTCACCGGGGAGCTGTTTTTT	CASSEHGVTGELFF	TRBJ2-2	TRBV25-1	few	14	.
TGCGCCAGCAGCTTCTTGGGACTAGCGGGGGGGGATGAGCAGTTCTTC	CASSFLGLAGGDEQFF	TRBJ2-1	TRBV5-1	few	16	TRBD2
TGTGCCAGCAGGCCACTAGCGCTCTACGAGCAGTACTTC	CASRPLALYEQYF	TRBJ2-7	TRBV7-9	.	13	TRBD2
TGCAGTGCGTTGCTAGCGGGTCGTACCTACGAGCAGTACTTC	CSALLAGRTYEQYF	TRBJ2-7	TRBV20-1	.	14	TRBD2
TGTGCCAGCTCGCCAGGACAGACCATCTACGAGCAGTACTTC	CASSPGQTIYEQYF	TRBJ2-7	TRBV18	.	14	.
TGTGCCAGATGGTCAGCAGTTTCCTACAATGAGCAGTTCTTC	CARWSAVSYNEQFF	TRBJ2-1	TRBV7-2	few	14	.
TGTGCCAGCAGTTTCTCTTCGGGACAGGGGAAAACTGAAGCTTTCTTT	CASSFSSGQGKTEAFF	TRBJ1-1	TRBV27	.	16	TRBD1
TGTGCCAGCAGCTCGAGTTCATCCAATGAGCAGTTCTTC	CASSSSSSNEQFF	TRBJ2-1	TRBV11-2	.	13	.
TGCAGTGCTAGAGATCGGGATAGGGGGCTGCTCAACTATGGCTACACCTTC	CSARDRDRGLLNYGYTF	TRBJ1-2	TRBV20-1	few	17	TRBD1
TGCAGTGCTTGGCGGCAAGAGACCCAGTACTTC	CSAWRQETQYF	TRBJ2-5	TRBV20-1	few	11	.
TGTGCCAGCAGTCCCACGTTTAGTGGGGCAAGGCAGGAGACCCAGTACTTC	CASSPTFSGARQETQYF	TRBJ2-5	TRBV6-1	few	17	.
TGCAGCGTTGAAAGGGGGGAGGGAGAGACCCAGTACTTC	CSVERGEGETQYF	TRBJ2-5	TRBV29-1	.	13	.
TGCAGCGTTCAGCAGGAAAACTATGGCTACACCTTC	CSVQQENYGYTF	TRBJ1-2	TRBV29-1	few	12	.
TGTGCCAGCAGCGCAGGACTAGCGGGTTACAATGAGCAGTTCTTC	CASSAGLAGYNEQFF	TRBJ2-1	TRBV2	once	15	TRBD2
TGTGCCAGCAGTGCCTGGCCTGCGAACACCGGGGAGCTGTTTTTT	CASSAWPANTGELFF	TRBJ2-2	TRBV6-1	few	15	.
TGTGCCAGCAGTTTCGCGGGAGACCCGGACTATGGCTACACCTTC	CASSFAGDPDYGYTF	TRBJ1-2	TRBV12-3/TRBV12-4	few	15	.
TGTGCCAGCAGCGTAGCCCCTAGCGGAGCCTACGAGCAGTACTTC	CASSVAPSGAYEQYF	TRBJ2-7	TRBV9	.	15	TRBD2